These T cell receptor beta chains were read from a single sample in a study of blood T cell repertoires in COVID-19. Sequencing used immunoSEQ multiplex PCR; TCRdb keeps in-frame clones, though not all of them. The sample has 400,000 to 500,000 clones, roughly 84% seen once. The material sequenced was PBMCs or T cells enriched from blood (not recorded which). These TCRs come from a woman between 18 and 30 years old who had been exposed to COVID-19. Each CDR3 is given with its conserved first and last residue. D genes are given only for firm matches. Where a row states a size, it is once, few, many or the class of an expanded clone; other rows omit it.

V gene,J gene,D gene,clone size,CDR3 DNA,CDR3 protein
TRBV9,TRBJ2-3,-,once,TGTGCCAGCAGCGTAGTTGGGGAGTCGGCGCAGTATTTT,CASSVVGESAQYF
TRBV5-6,TRBJ1-2,-,few,TGTGCCAGCAGCTTGGATTGGGGGGGATTAAACTATGGCTACACCTTC,CASSLDWGGLNYGYTF
TRBV3-1/TRBV3-2,TRBJ1-1,-,-,TGTGCCAGCAGCCAAGAACACTCAGGGCAAGCTTTCTTT,CASSQEHSGQAFF
TRBV6-4,TRBJ1-4,TRBD1,-,TGTGCCAGCAGACCGACAGGGACAGGATCAAAACTGTTTTTT,CASRPTGTGSKLFF
TRBV5-3,TRBJ2-5,TRBD1,-,TGTGCCAGAAGCTTGGAGGACAGGGAAAAGAAAGAGACCCAGTACTTC,CARSLEDREKKETQYF
TRBV27,TRBJ1-6,TRBD1,-,TGTGCCAGCAGTCCATACGAACAGGGGACCGGATCACCCCTCCACTTT,CASSPYEQGTGSPLHF
TRBV24-1,TRBJ2-7,TRBD2,-,TGTGCCACCAGTGCCCTTGGAGGGACTAGCGGGACCTACGAGCAGTACTTC,CATSALGGTSGTYEQYF
TRBV18,TRBJ1-6,-,-,TGTGCCAGCTCACCAACCCAGGGGTATTCACCCCTCCACTTT,CASSPTQGYSPLHF
TRBV15,TRBJ2-5,-,-,TGTGCCACTTCACGACAGGCCCAAGAGACCCAGTACTTC,CATSRQAQETQYF
TRBV28,TRBJ2-7,TRBD2,-,TGTGCCAGCAGGGGACTAGCAAAGGACTACGAGCAGTACTTC,CASRGLAKDYEQYF
TRBV28,TRBJ2-7,-,-,TGTGCCAGCAGACCCCGTCGGAGGGGGCTATACGAGCAGTACTTC,CASRPRRRGLYEQYF
TRBV25-1,TRBJ2-5,-,-,TGTGCCAGCAGTGAACCCCACAGGGTGGAGACCCAGTACTTC,CASSEPHRVETQYF
TRBV5-1,TRBJ2-3,TRBD1,-,TGCGCCAGCAGCCCAGGACAGGGGGCGAGTCACACAGATACGCAGTATTTT,CASSPGQGASHTDTQYF
TRBV9,TRBJ2-1,-,-,TGTGCCAGCAGCGTAACCCCTGTTGACCGGGGCAATGAGCAGTTCTTC,CASSVTPVDRGNEQFF
TRBV6-5,TRBJ2-7,TRBD2,-,TGTGCCAGCAGTTACTCGAGACTAGCGGGAGGGCGAGAGCAGTACTTC,CASSYSRLAGGREQYF
TRBV28,TRBJ2-7,-,-,TGTGCCAGCCGCGCGCCGGGGATTAGTCACTACGAGCAGTACTTC,CASRAPGISHYEQYF
TRBV3-1/TRBV3-2,TRBJ1-4,TRBD1,once,TGTGCCAGCAGCCTTTGGACAGGGAGCTCTGAAAAACTGTTTTTT,CASSLWTGSSEKLFF
TRBV19,TRBJ2-7,-,-,TGTGCCAGTAGTGTGAAAATGGGCAACCCTAACCTCTACGAGCAGTACTTC,CASSVKMGNPNLYEQYF
TRBV6-6,TRBJ1-1,-,-,TGTGCCAGCATATCCAGGGGCTGGGACACTGAAGCTTTCTTT,CASISRGWDTEAFF
TRBV11-2,TRBJ2-7,TRBD2,-,TGTGCCAGCAGCTTAGAAATGGGACTAGCGGGAGGGGGCTACGAGCAGTACTTC,CASSLEMGLAGGGYEQYF
TRBV5-4,TRBJ2-7,TRBD1,-,TGTGCCAGCAGCGCGGGACAGGGGGACGAGCAGTACTTC,CASSAGQGDEQYF
TRBV6-1,TRBJ1-4,-,-,TGTGCCAGCAGTGAGTGGGCAGGAACTAATGAAAAACTGTTTTTT,CASSEWAGTNEKLFF